The TCR beta chain described here comes from a study of blood T cell repertoires in COVID-19. J was trimmed by 7 bases and V by 3 bases; bases with no gene match: 7. CDR3 length equals 14 residues. Germline CDR1 SGHTA, CDR2 FQGNSA. Per the authors' pipeline: Reference gene primer amplification yielded estimated nucleated cell counts. Here immunoSEQ multiplex PCR was the method, and the copy in TCRdb shows in-frame clones only, minus some. V, J and clone size are those of that table, while D and trimming were read from the DNA. The sample shows tens of thousands of clones, around four fifths of them seen only once.

This sequence originates from an elderly woman with acute or convalescent COVID-19. The chain employs TRBV7-2 and TRBJ1-2; 8 bases fit TRBD1. The sequenced sample was peripheral blood. The CDR3 coding sequence is TGTGCCAGCAGCTTCAGGGGGCGCCATGGTGGCTACACCTTC. Translation gives CASSFRGRHGGYTF.